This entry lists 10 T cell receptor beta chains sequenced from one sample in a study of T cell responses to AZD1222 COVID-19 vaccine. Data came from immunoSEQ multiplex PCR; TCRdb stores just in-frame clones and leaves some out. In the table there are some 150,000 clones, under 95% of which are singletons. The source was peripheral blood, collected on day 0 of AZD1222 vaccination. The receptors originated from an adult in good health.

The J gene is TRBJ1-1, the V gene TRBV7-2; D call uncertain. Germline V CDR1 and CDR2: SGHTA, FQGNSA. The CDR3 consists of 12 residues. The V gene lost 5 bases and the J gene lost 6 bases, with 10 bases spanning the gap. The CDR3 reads CASSRSTPEAFF. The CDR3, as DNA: TGTGCCAGCAGCCGTAGCACCCCTGAAGCTTTCTTT.

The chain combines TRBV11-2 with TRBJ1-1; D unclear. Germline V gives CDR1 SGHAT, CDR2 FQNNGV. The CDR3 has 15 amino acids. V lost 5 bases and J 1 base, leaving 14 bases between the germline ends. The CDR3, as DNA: TGTGCCAGCAGCCCAAGACGGGCGGGGAACACTGAAGCTTTCTTT. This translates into CASSPRRAGNTEAFF.

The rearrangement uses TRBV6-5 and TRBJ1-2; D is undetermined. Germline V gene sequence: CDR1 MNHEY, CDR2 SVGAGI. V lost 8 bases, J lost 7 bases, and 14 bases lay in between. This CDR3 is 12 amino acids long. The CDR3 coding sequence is TGTGCCAGCCTTACCGCTTATTCTGGCTACACCTTC. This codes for CASLTAYSGYTF.

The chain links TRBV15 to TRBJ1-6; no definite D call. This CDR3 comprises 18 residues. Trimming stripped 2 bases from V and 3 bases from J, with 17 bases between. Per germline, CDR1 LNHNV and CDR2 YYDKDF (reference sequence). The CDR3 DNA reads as TGTGCCACCAGCAGACAACTCCGAGCGATACACTATAATTCACCCCTCCACTTT. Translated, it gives CATSRQLRAIHYNSPLHF.

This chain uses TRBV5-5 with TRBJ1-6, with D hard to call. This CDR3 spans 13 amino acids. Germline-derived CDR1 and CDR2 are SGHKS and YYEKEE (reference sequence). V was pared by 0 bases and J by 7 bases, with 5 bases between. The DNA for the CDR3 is TGTGCCAGCAGCTTGGGTTCCAATTCACCCCTCCACTTT. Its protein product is CASSLGSNSPLHF.

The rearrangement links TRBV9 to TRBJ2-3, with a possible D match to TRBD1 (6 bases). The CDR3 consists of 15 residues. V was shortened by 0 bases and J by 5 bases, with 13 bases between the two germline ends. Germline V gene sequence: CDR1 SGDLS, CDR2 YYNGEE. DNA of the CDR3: TGTGCCAGCAGCGTAGTTGCAGGGGTGGGAGATACGCAGTATTTT. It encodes CASSVVAGVGDTQYF.

The CDR3 here is CATKGDYNEQFF. The CDR3 nucleotides are TGTGCCACGAAAGGGGATTACAATGAGCAGTTCTTC. The chain links TRBV24-1 to TRBJ2-1, with D tentatively TRBD1 (5 bases). In germline, CDR1 is KGHDR, CDR2 SFDVKD. The CDR3 length is 12 residues. V lost 10 bases and J lost 4, with 10 bases in between.

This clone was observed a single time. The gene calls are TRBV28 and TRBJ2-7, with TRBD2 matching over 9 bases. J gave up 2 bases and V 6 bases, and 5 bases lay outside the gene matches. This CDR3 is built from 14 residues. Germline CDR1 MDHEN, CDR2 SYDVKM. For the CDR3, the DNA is TGTGCCAGCAGCTTAGCGGGAGACCCCTACGAGCAGTACTTC. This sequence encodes CASSLAGDPYEQYF.

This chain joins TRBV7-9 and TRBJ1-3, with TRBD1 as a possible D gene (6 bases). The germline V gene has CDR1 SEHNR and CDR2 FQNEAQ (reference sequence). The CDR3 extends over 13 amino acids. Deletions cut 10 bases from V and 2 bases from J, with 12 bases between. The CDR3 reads CAIRGGPGNTIYF. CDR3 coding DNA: TGTGCCATCCGAGGGGGACCTGGAAACACCATATATTTT.

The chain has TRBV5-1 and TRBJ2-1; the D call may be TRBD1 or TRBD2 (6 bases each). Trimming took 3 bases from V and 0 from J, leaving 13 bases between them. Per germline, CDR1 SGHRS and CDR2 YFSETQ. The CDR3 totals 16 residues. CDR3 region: CASSSGALSSYNEQFF. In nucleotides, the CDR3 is TGCGCCAGCAGCTCGGGGGCCCTGAGCTCCTACAATGAGCAGTTCTTC.